This T cell receptor (beta chain) was captured by sequencing in a study of graft-versus-host responses after intestinal transplantation. As to this clone: Its antigen is unknown.

The protocol was immunoSEQ multiplex PCR, while the TCRdb copy is restricted to in-frame clones and leaves out a portion. The sample has about 88,000 clones; approximately 94% are singletons. The CDR3 spans 15 residues. Germline V gene lookup returns CDR1 MNHNS and CDR2 SASEGT. Trimming cost V 2 bases and J 3 bases, with 13 bases left between them. The study, taken as a whole, reports: GvH clones surfaced in recipient marrow, some emerging earlier in ileum or blood. Within the allografts of patients who had graft-donor T cell macrochimerism, graft-versus-host to host-versus-graft clonal ratios were high.

The rearrangement joins TRBV6-1 to TRBJ1-1, with D unclear. This sequence was found in a human donor who was the organ donor for an intestinal transplant. The sequencing here drew on unstimulated CD4+ T cells sorted from spleen or lymph node cells, taken before transplant. The CDR3 DNA is TGTGCCAGCAGTGAAAAAATCTCGCGGGACACTGAAGCTTTCTTT. It encodes CASSEKISRDTEAFF.